The 14 T cell receptor beta chains listed next were all sequenced from one sample in a study of blood T cells in healthy people across ages. A second roughly 7 to 12 cycle PCR used barcoded and J-beta primers. TCRdb independently ran MiXCR on the 5' RACE reads; one entry per CDR3 protein. The sample yields fewer than 900,000 distinct CDR3 sequences, roughly two fifths seen once. The specimen was blood. The source is a woman aged 55-70 years in good health.

V gene TRBV29-1 combines with J gene TRBJ1-2; the D gene is possibly TRBD1 (5 bases). CDR1 is SQVTM, CDR2 ANQGSEA, per germline. CDR3 length equals 11 residues. The CDR3 here is CTRWGVDGYTF. DNA for the CDR3: TGCACCCGCTGGGGGGTTGATGGCTACACCTTC. Complete variable domain (other parts from reference TRBV29-1 and TRBJ1-2): SAVISQKPSRDICQRGTSLTIQCQVDSQVTMMFWYRQQPGQSLTLIATANQGSEATYESGFVIDKFPISRPNLTFSTLTVSNMSPEDSSIYLCTRWGVDGYTFGSGTRLTVV.

The chain recombines TRBV12-5 with TRBJ1-5; D may be TRBD1 (6 bases). Looked up from germline, CDR1 is LGHNT and CDR2 is FRNRAP. CDR3 size: 15 residues. The V gene lost 2 bases and the J gene lost 4 bases, with 12 bases spanning the gap. DNA for the CDR3: TGTGCTAGTGGTTTGAATCACAGGGCAAATCAGCCCCAGCATTTT. It is translated as CASGLNHRANQPQHF. The whole variable domain, filled in from reference TRBV12-5 and TRBJ1-5, reads DARVTQTPRHKVTEMGQEVTMRCQPILGHNTVFWYRQTMMQGLELLAYFRNRAPLDDSGMPKDRFSAEMPDATLATLKIQPSEPRDSAVYFCASGLNHRANQPQHFGDGTRLSIL.

This clonotype was detected a few times. J is TRBJ1-5 and V is TRBV10-3; D perhaps matches TRBD1 (6 bases). V lost 0 bases to trimming and J lost 1 base, with 7 bases between them. The CDR3 runs 15 residues. Germline V lookup: CDR1 ENHRY, CDR2 SYGVKD. Here the CDR3 reads CAISESGGSNQPQHF. As DNA, the CDR3 is TGTGCCATCAGTGAGTCAGGGGGGAGCAATCAGCCCCAGCATTTT.

The V and J genes are TRBV5-4 and TRBJ1-6; D is ambiguous. This CDR3 is 16 amino acids long. Germline CDR1 SGHNT, CDR2 YYREEE (reference sequence). Trimming stripped 0 bases from V and 7 bases from J, with 14 bases between. The CDR3 loop is CASSLGVRARNSPLHF. The CDR3 nucleotides are TGTGCCAGCAGCTTGGGGGTGAGGGCTAGAAATTCACCCCTCCACTTT.

The V gene is TRBV27, the J gene TRBJ1-2; no definite D call. Trimming shortened V by 8 bases and J by 7 bases, and 23 bases separated the two germline ends. CDR1 is MNHEY and CDR2 is SMNVEV in the germline V gene (reference sequence). The CDR3 contains 15 residues. In nucleotides, the CDR3 is TGTGCCAGCCGTCCGGCGGGTACCAAAATTTTTGGCTACACCTTC. As protein: CASRPAGTKIFGYTF.

In its sample, this clonotype was seen a few times. The chain carries TRBV20-1 and TRBJ2-3, with 12 bases that match TRBD2. The CDR3 extends over 14 amino acids. Trimming took 6 bases from V and 4 from J; bases not matched to a gene: 5. Germline V gene data show CDR1 as DFQATT and CDR2 as SNEGSKA (reference sequence). CDR3 sequence (DNA): TGCAGTGCACAGACTAGCGGGAGACCAGATACGCAGTATTTT. This gives the protein CSAQTSGRPDTQYF.

This clonotype occurred a few times. This chain links TRBV12-5 with TRBJ1-2, with a weak D call TRBD1 (5 bases). The CDR3 has 12 amino acids. Germline CDR1 and CDR2: LGHNT and FRNRAP. V dropped 1 base and J dropped 9 bases, with 9 bases sitting between them. CDR3 DNA sequence: TGTGCTAGTGGTTTGGGGACAATCCGCTACACCTTC. Translated, it gives CASGLGTIRYTF.

This clonotype came up many times. This sequence joins TRBV29-1 and TRBJ1-2; maybe TRBD1 (5 bases). Trimming shortened V by 6 bases and J by 6 bases, and 14 bases separated the two germline ends. Germline loops: CDR1 SQVTM, CDR2 ANQGSEA. This CDR3 comprises 12 residues. The CDR3 nucleotides read TGCAGCGTCGGAGATCAGGGAGATGGCTACACCTTC. Protein product: CSVGDQGDGYTF.

This clonotype was detected a few times. The genes are TRBV20-1 and TRBJ2-1; D unresolved. Trimming took 8 bases from V and 9 from J, leaving 5 bases between them. CDR3 length equals 8 residues. Germline values: CDR1 DFQATT, CDR2 SNEGSKA (reference sequence). DNA of the CDR3: TGCAGTACTGGTGAGCAGTTCTTC. It yields the protein CSTGEQFF.

This chain links TRBV9 with TRBJ2-3; D might be TRBD2 (7 bases). The CDR3 is 17 amino acids. Trimming took 3 bases from V and 3 from J, leaving 20 bases between them. Looked up from germline, CDR1 is SGDLS and CDR2 is YYNGEE. The CDR3 DNA reads TGTGCCAGCAGCGCGTGGGGGGGGCAGGGACCAACAGATACGCAGTATTTT. It encodes CASSAWGGQGPTDTQYF.

In its sample, this clonotype was seen a few times. The junction departs from the called germline gene at one end, perhaps through a read error. The chain links TRBV15 to TRBJ2-3; D might be TRBD1 or TRBD2, each matching 5 bases. CDR3 length equals 15 residues. Germline-derived CDR1 and CDR2 are LNHNV and YYDKDF (reference sequence). CDR3 residues: CATSRGGQGTDTQYF. The CDR3 coding sequence is TGTGCCACCAGCAGAGGAGGGCAGGGCACCGATACGCAGTATTTT.

Note on this clonotype: One junction end disagrees with the germline gene, perhaps due to a read error. The V call is TRBV2, the J call TRBJ2-5; no definite D call. CDR1 and CDR2 from the germline V gene are SNHLY and FYNNEI. The CDR3 is 14 residues long. The CDR3, as DNA: TGTGCCAGCAGTGAATACCAGGCTCAAGAGGCCCAGTACTTC. It yields the protein CASSEYQAQEAQYF.

This sequence joins TRBV20-1 and TRBJ1-5; D gene unclear. V was pared by 0 bases and J by 9 bases, with 15 bases between. Germline assignment: CDR1 DFQATT and CDR2 SNEGSKA (reference sequence). The CDR3 loop spans 14 amino acids. CDR3 DNA sequence: TGCAGTGCTAGAGATAGGCGGGAGCGACGGCCCCAGCATTTT. Its protein product is CSARDRRERRPQHF.

V usage is TRBV20-1 and J usage is TRBJ1-6; D call uncertain. CDR1 is DFQATT, CDR2 SNEGSKA, per germline (reference sequence). Trimming stripped 0 bases from V and 8 bases from J, with 11 bases between. This CDR3 has 14 amino acids. CDR3 residues: CSARDVGIDSPLHF. The DNA for the CDR3 is TGCAGTGCTAGAGATGTGGGGATCGATTCACCCCTCCACTTT.